The clone carrying this T cell receptor (beta chain) was recorded many times. The CDR3 spans 20 residues. Trimming removed 5 bases at V and 2 bases at J, with 30 bases between. Per the germline V gene, CDR1 is SGHVS and CDR2 is FQNEAQ. The cDNA was generated through 5'RACE incorporating 10-nucleotide random UMIs. TCRdb independently ran MiXCR on the 5' RACE reads; one entry per CDR3 protein. Of some 47,000 distinct CDR3 sequences in the sample, roughly 17% were seen once. This specimen comes from a study of neurological immune-mediated disorders. Sequenced sample: PBMCs. The sequence derives from a man aged 60-69 years in good health. This chain connects TRBV7-8 to TRBJ1-1, with D perhaps TRBD1 (5 bases). The CDR3 is CASSLRPADTSSGPNTEAFF. In nucleotides, the CDR3 is TGTGCCAGCAGCCTCAGACCAGCGGACACTTCTAGCGGTCCTAACACTGAAGCTTTCTTT.